This is a list of T cell receptor beta chains from one sample in a study of chemoradiotherapy in HPV16-positive cancers. Repertoires were generated with immunoSEQ multiplex PCR, while TCRdb's copy carries only in-frame clones and drops some. In the table there are under 3,000 clones, 85% of which are singletons. Specimen: tumor tissue, collected from a patient who underwent chemoradiotherapy. Receptors were obtained from a human donor with HPV-associated anogenital cancer. The CDR3 runs from the conserved cysteine through the conserved F or W. The order of the fields is V gene, J gene, clone size, D gene, CDR3 protein, CDR3 DNA. D genes are given only for firm matches. Expanded clones are given a class, and other clones once, few, many or no size at all.

v_gene: TRBV4-1; j_gene: TRBJ1-5; abundance: once; d_gene: .; CDR3aa: CASSQEDRGGRQPQHF; CDR3nt: TGTGCCAGCAGCCAAGAGGATCGAGGGGGACGCCAGCCCCAGCATTTT
v_gene: TRBV28; j_gene: TRBJ2-1; abundance: .; d_gene: TRBD2; CDR3aa: CASVTLAGLNEQFF; CDR3nt: TGTGCCAGCGTCACCCTAGCGGGGCTCAATGAGCAGTTCTTC
v_gene: TRBV7-9; j_gene: TRBJ2-7; abundance: .; d_gene: .; CDR3aa: CASSLRSYEQYF; CDR3nt: TGTGCCAGCAGCTTAAGGAGCTACGAGCAGTACTTC
v_gene: TRBV6-5; j_gene: TRBJ2-7; abundance: .; d_gene: TRBD1; CDR3aa: CASTKLQGGEQYF; CDR3nt: TGTGCCAGCACCAAATTACAGGGGGGCGAGCAGTACTTC
v_gene: TRBV7-7; j_gene: TRBJ2-7; abundance: .; d_gene: TRBD1; CDR3aa: CASSPGQGAYEQYF; CDR3nt: TGTGCTAGCAGCCCGGGACAGGGGGCCTACGAGCAGTACTTC
v_gene: TRBV6-1; j_gene: TRBJ2-1; abundance: .; d_gene: .; CDR3aa: CASNLNYQGNNEQFF; CDR3nt: TGTGCCAGCAATCTAAACTATCAGGGGAACAATGAGCAGTTCTTC
v_gene: TRBV7-9; j_gene: TRBJ2-1; abundance: .; d_gene: TRBD2; CDR3aa: CASRAKGGPRNEQFF; CDR3nt: TGTGCCAGCAGAGCTAAGGGAGGGCCGCGGAATGAGCAGTTCTTC
v_gene: TRBV5-1; j_gene: TRBJ1-2; abundance: .; d_gene: .; CDR3aa: CASSLDGYGYTF; CDR3nt: TGCGCCAGCAGCCTGGACGGATATGGCTACACCTTC
v_gene: TRBV6-1; j_gene: TRBJ1-1; abundance: .; d_gene: .; CDR3aa: CASSVSGSEAFF; CDR3nt: TGTGCCAGCAGTGTTTCGGGGAGTGAGGCTTTCTTT
v_gene: TRBV11-2; j_gene: TRBJ1-2; abundance: .; d_gene: TRBD1; CDR3aa: CASSPNGDRGLYGYTF; CDR3nt: TGTGCCAGCAGCCCGAATGGGGACAGGGGGCTGTATGGCTACACCTTC
v_gene: TRBV10-3; j_gene: TRBJ2-7; abundance: .; d_gene: .; CDR3aa: CAISENGEAGQYF; CDR3nt: TGTGCCATCAGTGAGAACGGGGAGGCGGGGCAGTACTTC
v_gene: TRBV2; j_gene: TRBJ2-5; abundance: .; d_gene: .; CDR3aa: CASSEQAQTQYF; CDR3nt: TGTGCCAGCAGTGAACAGGCCCAGACCCAGTACTTC
v_gene: TRBV5-1; j_gene: TRBJ1-4; abundance: .; d_gene: TRBD1; CDR3aa: CASSLAPGGQKLFF; CDR3nt: TGCGCCAGCAGCTTGGCCCCAGGGGGGCAAAAACTGTTTTTT
v_gene: TRBV19; j_gene: TRBJ2-5; abundance: once; d_gene: TRBD1; CDR3aa: CASSRIQGAGETQYF; CDR3nt: TGTGCCAGTAGTAGAATACAGGGGGCGGGGGAGACCCAGTACTTC
v_gene: TRBV19; j_gene: TRBJ1-5; abundance: .; d_gene: TRBD1; CDR3aa: CASSRGQGGQPQHF; CDR3nt: TGTGCCAGTAGTAGGGGACAGGGAGGTCAGCCCCAGCATTTT
v_gene: TRBV29-1; j_gene: TRBJ2-1; abundance: .; d_gene: .; CDR3aa: CSVGTLRRVNEQFF; CDR3nt: TGCAGCGTTGGGACGCTTAGGAGGGTAAATGAGCAGTTCTTC
v_gene: TRBV5-1; j_gene: TRBJ1-4; abundance: .; d_gene: .; CDR3aa: CASSLAVGVNEKLFF; CDR3nt: TGCGCCAGCAGCTTGGCGGTTGGAGTAAATGAAAAACTGTTTTTT
v_gene: TRBV28; j_gene: TRBJ1-4; abundance: .; d_gene: .; CDR3aa: CASTVREYPATNEKLFF; CDR3nt: TGTGCCAGCACAGTACGAGAATACCCTGCAACTAATGAAAAACTGTTTTTT
v_gene: TRBV2; j_gene: TRBJ1-1; abundance: once; d_gene: TRBD1; CDR3aa: CASTRRTGGTEAFF; CDR3nt: TGTGCCAGCACCAGGCGCACAGGGGGCACTGAAGCTTTCTTT
v_gene: TRBV5-1; j_gene: TRBJ2-4; abundance: .; d_gene: TRBD2; CDR3aa: CASRIRAGDIQYF; CDR3nt: TGCGCCAGCAGGATCAGGGCGGGGGACATTCAGTACTTC
v_gene: TRBV5-5; j_gene: TRBJ1-4; abundance: once; d_gene: TRBD1; CDR3aa: CASSPGDRSRATNEKLFF; CDR3nt: TGTGCCAGCAGCCCAGGGGACAGGTCCCGTGCAACTAATGAAAAACTGTTTTTT
v_gene: TRBV11-2; j_gene: TRBJ1-2; abundance: .; d_gene: TRBD1; CDR3aa: CASSPGQGRYGYTF; CDR3nt: TGTGCCAGCAGCCCTGGACAGGGACGCTATGGCTACACCTTC
v_gene: TRBV5-6; j_gene: TRBJ2-5; abundance: .; d_gene: .; CDR3aa: CASSFRDPGETQYF; CDR3nt: TGTGCCAGCAGCTTCCGGGACCCTGGGGAGACCCAGTACTTC
v_gene: TRBV7-9; j_gene: TRBJ2-1; abundance: few; d_gene: .; CDR3aa: CASSLDNEQFF; CDR3nt: TGTGCCAGCAGCCTAGACAATGAGCAGTTCTTC
v_gene: TRBV7-9; j_gene: TRBJ1-4; abundance: .; d_gene: .; CDR3aa: CASSWGQGTTEKLFF; CDR3nt: TGTGCCAGCAGCTGGGGTCAGGGAACTACTGAAAAACTGTTTTTT
v_gene: TRBV7-9; j_gene: TRBJ1-1; abundance: .; d_gene: TRBD1; CDR3aa: CASSLQGRDTEAFF; CDR3nt: TGTGCCAGCAGCCTACAGGGGCGGGACACTGAAGCTTTCTTT
v_gene: TRBV5-5; j_gene: TRBJ2-3; abundance: .; d_gene: .; CDR3aa: CASSVGDQGQVTQYF; CDR3nt: TGTGCCAGCAGCGTTGGAGACCAGGGGCAGGTTACGCAGTATTTT
v_gene: TRBV6-4; j_gene: TRBJ2-3; abundance: .; d_gene: TRBD1; CDR3aa: CASSEGQGADTQYF; CDR3nt: TGTGCCAGCAGTGAGGGACAGGGGGCAGATACGCAGTATTTT
v_gene: TRBV19; j_gene: TRBJ1-5; abundance: few; d_gene: .; CDR3aa: CASSQGFGPQHF; CDR3nt: TGTGCCAGTAGTCAGGGATTCGGGCCCCAGCATTTT
v_gene: TRBV13; j_gene: TRBJ1-1; abundance: .; d_gene: .; CDR3aa: CASSARPGAMNTEAFF; CDR3nt: TGTGCCAGCAGCGCTCGGCCAGGGGCCATGAACACTGAAGCTTTCTTT
v_gene: TRBV13; j_gene: TRBJ2-1; abundance: .; d_gene: TRBD2; CDR3aa: CASSLLLAGGNEQFF; CDR3nt: TGTGCCAGCAGCTTACTGCTAGCGGGAGGCAATGAGCAGTTCTTC
v_gene: TRBV6-5; j_gene: TRBJ2-1; abundance: .; d_gene: .; CDR3aa: CASSYSQTAYNEQFF; CDR3nt: TGTGCCAGCAGTTACTCCCAGACAGCCTACAATGAGCAGTTCTTC
v_gene: TRBV19; j_gene: TRBJ1-5; abundance: .; d_gene: TRBD1; CDR3aa: CASSKGTAYNQPQHF; CDR3nt: TGTGCCAGTAGTAAAGGGACAGCCTATAATCAGCCCCAGCATTTT
v_gene: TRBV7-2; j_gene: TRBJ2-5; abundance: .; d_gene: .; CDR3aa: CASSLGGPAGSGTQYF; CDR3nt: TGTGCCAGCAGCTTAGGGGGGCCAGCCGGGAGTGGGACCCAGTACTTC
v_gene: TRBV18; j_gene: TRBJ2-2; abundance: .; d_gene: .; CDR3aa: CASSPGTGELFF; CDR3nt: TGTGCCAGCTCACCGGGAACCGGGGAGCTGTTTTTT
v_gene: TRBV28; j_gene: TRBJ1-1; abundance: .; d_gene: .; CDR3aa: CASSYLQPDTEAFF; CDR3nt: TGTGCCAGCAGTTACCTTCAACCAGACACTGAAGCTTTCTTT
v_gene: TRBV29-1; j_gene: TRBJ1-1; abundance: .; d_gene: TRBD1; CDR3aa: CSVRVFTGAGEYTEAFF; CDR3nt: TGCAGCGTCCGGGTCTTCACAGGGGCGGGTGAGTACACTGAAGCTTTCTTT
v_gene: TRBV5-5; j_gene: TRBJ1-2; abundance: .; d_gene: .; CDR3aa: CASSRQEGGSRANYGYTF; CDR3nt: TGTGCCAGCAGCCGCCAGGAGGGGGGTTCTCGAGCTAACTATGGCTACACCTTC
v_gene: TRBV4-2; j_gene: TRBJ2-3; abundance: .; d_gene: TRBD2; CDR3aa: CASSRQAGGTGTDTQYF; CDR3nt: TGTGCCAGCAGCCGGCAGGCGGGAGGAACCGGGACAGATACGCAGTATTTT
v_gene: TRBV11-1; j_gene: TRBJ2-1; abundance: .; d_gene: .; CDR3aa: CASSLDQGEYNEQFF; CDR3nt: TGTGCCAGCAGCTTAGACCAGGGAGAATACAATGAGCAGTTCTTC
v_gene: TRBV7-3; j_gene: TRBJ2-1; abundance: .; d_gene: .; CDR3aa: CASSLGQNNEQFF; CDR3nt: TGTGCCAGCAGCTTAGGGCAGAACAATGAGCAGTTCTTC
v_gene: TRBV7-2; j_gene: TRBJ2-1; abundance: .; d_gene: TRBD1; CDR3aa: CASSLERGHYNEQFF; CDR3nt: TGTGCCAGCAGCTTAGAGAGGGGGCACTACAATGAGCAGTTCTTC
v_gene: TRBV9; j_gene: TRBJ1-4; abundance: few; d_gene: TRBD1; CDR3aa: CASSVETGDLNEKLFF; CDR3nt: TGTGCCAGCAGCGTAGAGACAGGGGACCTTAATGAAAAACTGTTTTTT